Listed here are 10 T cell receptor beta chains from one sample, sequenced in a study of vaccination and CD4 T cells after COVID-19. Treatment defined: roughly ten-day PBMC culture with coronavirus spike peptide pools or control peptides (ViraFEST assay). Oncomine TCR Beta short-read sequencing was applied to DNA from cultured CD4+ T cells. MiXCR, run by TCRdb on the PCR reads, gives a single entry per CDR3 protein. The sample gives fewer than 20,000 distinct CDR3 sequences, more than 45% of which show up once; more than 9% is in the top ten. The antigens of these receptors remain unknown. Sequencing used CD4+ T cells from blood, cultured in vitro. Receptors originate from a human donor who had recovered from COVID-19.

This clonotype has only a few counts. The rearrangement links TRBV6-1 to TRBJ2-1; D remains ambiguous. Germline V CDR1 and CDR2: MNHNS, SASEGT. The CDR3 covers 14 residues. V was cut by 6 bases and J by 5 bases, with 14 bases left in between. The CDR3 DNA is TGTGCCAGCAGCCTAATTGCCGACAACAATGAGCAGTTCTTC. It codes for CASSLIADNNEQFF.

V and J are TRBV20-1 and TRBJ2-1; D uncertain. V was shortened by 1 base and J by 6 bases, with 13 bases between the two germline ends. This CDR3 contains 14 residues. Germline assignment: CDR1 DFQATT and CDR2 SNEGSKA (reference sequence). CDR3 sequence: CSARALTGPNEQFF. The DNA of the CDR3 is TGCAGTGCTAGAGCCCTTACTGGGCCCAATGAGCAGTTCTTC.

The V gene is TRBV14, the J gene TRBJ2-2; 8 bases map to TRBD2. Per germline, CDR1 SGHDN and CDR2 FVKESK. This CDR3 has 16 residues. The V and J ends lost 3 bases and 5 bases, in that order; junction bases with no gene match: 8. This CDR3 reads CASSHSTGGLTGELFF. DNA of the CDR3: TGTGCCAGCAGCCACAGTACGGGGGGGCTGACCGGGGAGCTGTTTTTT. The full variable domain, with the rest looked up from reference TRBV14 and TRBJ2-2, is EAGVTQFPSHSVIEKGQTVTLRCDPISGHDNLYWYRRVMGKEIKFLLHFVKESKQDESGMPNNRFLAERTGGTYSTLKVQPAELEDSGVYFCASSHSTGGLTGELFFGEGSRLTVL.

This clonotype was observed a few times. The chain couples TRBV7-3 to TRBJ2-1; 9 nucleotides match TRBD2. The CDR3 runs to 15 residues. From germline, CDR1 is SGHTA and CDR2 FQGTGA. V shed 1 base, J shed 5 bases, and the junction held 3 bases outside the gene matches. The CDR3 loop reads CASSLNSGGNNEQFF. The CDR3 bases are TGTGCCAGCAGCTTAAATAGCGGGGGTAACAATGAGCAGTTCTTC.

The chain is built from TRBV27 and TRBJ2-7; 9 bases match TRBD1. The ends lost 6 bases at V and 2 bases at J; junction bases unmatched: 11. The V gene's germline CDR1 is MNHEY and CDR2 SMNVEV (reference sequence). CDR3 size: 16 residues. As DNA, the CDR3 is TGTGCCAGCAGAAAAGCCGGGACAGGGTTAACCTACGAGCAGTACTTC. It codes for CASRKAGTGLTYEQYF.

This chain links TRBV6-2 or TRBV6-3 with TRBJ2-7; 10 positions agree with TRBD2. Trimming removed 6 bases from V and 0 bases from J; junction bases left unmatched: 5. The CDR3 consists of 15 residues. Germline V gene lookup returns CDR1 MNHEY and CDR2 SVGEGT. The CDR3 is CASRQGLALSYEQYF. DNA of the CDR3: TGTGCCAGCAGACAGGGACTAGCGCTCTCCTACGAGCAGTACTTC.

The table lists this clonotype with a few counts. The V and J genes are TRBV7-2 and TRBJ2-7; TRBD1 is a possible D gene (5 bases). Trimming pared 1 base from V and 2 bases from J, leaving 9 bases between. From germline, CDR1 is SGHTA and CDR2 FQGNSA. This CDR3 spans 14 amino acids. The CDR3 loop reads CASSLGRVPYEQYF. CDR3 nucleotide sequence: TGTGCCAGCAGCTTAGGCAGGGTCCCCTACGAGCAGTACTTC.

This clonotype has a handful of counts. The gene calls are TRBV20-1 and TRBJ2-5; no definite D call. V lost 1 base and J 5 bases, leaving 14 bases between the germline ends. The CDR3 loop spans 14 amino acids. The germline V gene has CDR1 DFQATT and CDR2 SNEGSKA (reference sequence). The CDR3, as DNA: TGCAGTGCTAGAGTCGCCGGTGGTCGGGAGACCCAGTACTTC. It translates to CSARVAGGRETQYF.

This clonotype was seen just once. The chain links TRBV19 to TRBJ1-5; 7 bases align to TRBD1. The germline V gene encodes CDR1 LNHDA and CDR2 SQIVND (reference sequence). This CDR3 has 15 residues. V shed 3 bases, J shed 3 bases, and the junction held 5 bases outside the gene matches. CDR3 residues: CASSMFRGSNQPQHF. The CDR3 DNA reads TGTGCCAGTAGTATGTTCAGGGGGTCCAATCAGCCCCAGCATTTT. Full variable domain (remainder filled in from reference TRBV19 and TRBJ1-5): DGGITQSPKYLFRKEGQNVTLSCEQNLNHDAMYWYRQDPGQGLRLIYYSQIVNDFQKGDIAEGYSVSREKKESFPLTVTSAQKNPTAFYLCASSMFRGSNQPQHFGDGTRLSIL.

The CDR3 region has the DNA TGTGCCAGCAGCCCTCCCTGGGGAGCGGTAGCAAACACCGGGGAGCTGTTTTTT. It yields the protein CASSPPWGAVANTGELFF. The rearrangement uses TRBV11-3 and TRBJ2-2; D is possibly TRBD2 (5 bases). The CDR3 is 18 amino acids. The V gene's germline CDR1 is SGHNT and CDR2 YENEEA. V lost 5 bases, J lost 2 bases, and 21 bases lay in between.